The present TCR beta chain was sequenced within a study of cytomegalovirus exposure and HLA in healthy donors. Broader study findings: Many donors shared some public TCRs, even though most TCR sequences were rare.

Of note for this clone: Its antigen remains unknown.

Method: immunoSEQ multiplex PCR; TCRdb's copy keeps in-frame clones and lacks some. The table records 120,000 to 150,000 clones, around 87% of them present only once. CDR1 is SNHLY and CDR2 is FYNNEI in the germline V gene. The CDR3 totals 13 residues. With 5 bases clipped from V and 5 bases from J, the junction kept 4 bases outside the gene matches. The TCR originated in a man between 18 and 35 years old in good health and CMV-seropositive. The source material was PBMCs. V gene TRBV2 combines with J gene TRBJ2-5, with 8 bases matching TRBD2. In DNA form, the CDR3 reads TGTGCCAGCAGTTGGACTAGCAGGGAGACCCAGTACTTC. Its translation is CASSWTSRETQYF.